The entry that follows covers one TCR beta chain sequence. What it binds is unknown. The source of the sample is a study of vaccination and CD4 T cells after COVID-19. Study overall: Blood was drawn a median roughly 67 days post second dose, range 14 to 241. Every culture used as a control got a CEFX pool, an HIV-1 Nef pool, or no peptide.

Treatment reported: roughly ten-day PBMC culture with coronavirus spike peptide pools or control peptides (ViraFEST assay). From the unexposed donor, CD4+ T cells were collected ahead of the COVID-19 pandemic (2011-2018). Oncomine TCR Beta short-read sequencing was applied to DNA from cultured CD4+ T cells. Genomic DNA was isolated from CD4+ T cells that had been cultured. TCRdb reprocessed the PCR reads via MiXCR and lists one record per CDR3 protein. The table has approximately 6,000 distinct CDR3 sequences, about 35% seen once. V lost 4 bases and J 6 bases, leaving 19 bases between the germline ends. Germline lookup yields CDR1 SGHRS and CDR2 YFSETQ. The CDR3 has 15 amino acids.

The rearrangement joins TRBV5-1 to TRBJ1-1; D is perhaps TRBD1 (6 bases). Sample: CD4+ T cells from blood, cultured in vitro. This sequence was found in a human donor in good health. The CDR3 sequence is CASSRDGREGAEAFF. The CDR3 bases are TGCGCCAGCAGCAGGGACGGTCGAGAGGGGGCTGAAGCTTTCTTT.